The clone carrying this TCR beta chain was found once. Germline V gene lookup returns CDR1 SGHRS and CDR2 YFSETQ. CDR3 length: 14 amino acids. The ends were cut back, 0 bases at V and 3 bases at J, with 9 bases in the middle. These data are taken from a study of cytomegalovirus exposure and HLA in healthy donors. A multiplex PCR was run with 60 Vbeta primers and 13 Jbeta primers. This table comes from immunoSEQ multiplex PCR, and its TCRdb copy is limited to in-frame clones, with some not included. The sample carries around 130,000 clones, roughly 80% recorded once. The sample was PBMCs. This TCR was sampled from a woman in her thirties or forties in good health and CMV-seronegative. This chain links TRBV5-1 with TRBJ1-1; D not resolved. The CDR3 sequence is CASSLDRVDTEAFF. In DNA, the CDR3 is TGCGCCAGCAGCTTGGACAGAGTAGACACTGAAGCTTTCTTT.